Below are 23 T cell receptor beta chains sequenced from a single sample in a study of blood T cell repertoires in COVID-19. The method was immunoSEQ multiplex PCR; TCRdb's version includes in-frame clones alone and lacks a portion of them. This sample carries about 330,000 clones, over 75% of them seen once, and the ten largest clones take roughly 5.2%. Sequencing was done on a sample of PBMCs or T cells enriched from blood (not recorded which). Receptors were obtained from a woman in her twenties or thirties who had recovered from COVID-19.

This clone has just a few counts. The V call is TRBV7-2, the J call TRBJ2-7, with a tentative D call TRBD2 (6 bases). Germline-derived CDR1 and CDR2 are SGHTA and FQGNSA. The CDR3 is made up of 14 amino acids. Trimming stripped 1 base from V and 1 base from J, with 8 bases between. The CDR3 loop is CASSLGRESYEQYF. The CDR3 nucleotides read TGTGCCAGCAGCTTAGGTCGGGAGTCCTACGAGCAGTACTTC. Full variable domain (outside the CDR3, taken from reference TRBV7-2 and TRBJ2-7): GAGVSQSPSNKVTEKGKDVELRCDPISGHTALYWYRQSLGQGLEFLIYFQGNSAPDKSGLPSDRFSAERTGGSVSTLTIQRTQQEDSAVYLCASSLGRESYEQYFGPGTRLTVT.

J is TRBJ2-1 and V is TRBV19; 10 bases are a match to TRBD2. The CDR3 sequence is 16 residues long. Germline V gene data show CDR1 as LNHDA and CDR2 as SQIVND (reference sequence). V shed 2 bases, J shed 0 bases, and the junction held 1 base outside the gene matches. CDR3 in DNA: TGTGCCAGTAGTATAACTAGCGGGGCCTCCTACAATGAGCAGTTCTTC. Translated, it gives CASSITSGASYNEQFF.

The chain employs TRBV21-1 and TRBJ2-1; no check of the table's D call, TRBD1, against the DNA was made. TRBV21-1 is reported as a pseudogene. The CDR3 runs 18 residues. CDR3 DNA: TGTGCCAGCAGCAAAGAACTAACAGGGGGCGCATCCTACAATGAGCAGTTCTTC. Translating it yields CASSKELTGGASYNEQFF.

The V gene is TRBV12-5, the J gene TRBJ1-3; 9 bases map to TRBD1. CDR1 and CDR2 from the germline V gene are LGHNT and FRNRAP. Losses at the gene ends were 0 bases for V and 0 bases for J; bases not matched to a gene: 9. This CDR3 is 19 amino acids long. The CDR3 loop is CASGLVLGTGSFSGNTIYF. Here the CDR3 DNA reads TGTGCTAGTGGTTTGGTACTAGGGACAGGGTCCTTCTCTGGAAACACCATATATTTT.

This clone has a single count. V usage is TRBV28 and J usage is TRBJ1-1; D might be TRBD1 (6 bases). V dropped 5 bases and J dropped 1 base, with 11 bases sitting between them. The CDR3 consists of 14 residues. The germline CDR1 and CDR2 sequences are MDHEN and SYDVKM. CDR3 protein: CASSLLTGNTEAFF. CDR3 bases: TGTGCCAGCAGTCTTTTGACAGGGAACACTGAAGCTTTCTTT.

V usage is TRBV6-2 or TRBV6-3 and J usage is TRBJ2-4, with D possibly being TRBD1 (5 bases). Trimming pared 4 bases from V and 9 bases from J, leaving 10 bases between. Per the germline V gene, CDR1 is MNHEY and CDR2 is SVGEGT. CDR3 length: 12 amino acids. The CDR3, as DNA: TGTGCCAGCAGTTCTCAGGGTGGCATTCAGTACTTC. Its translation is CASSSQGGIQYF.

This clone occurred once. CDR3 in amino acids: CASRRQGNYGYTF. In DNA, the CDR3 is TGTGCCAGCAGAAGACAGGGAAACTATGGCTACACCTTC. This chain joins TRBV6-5 and TRBJ1-2, with 7 bases aligning to TRBD1. J gave up 2 bases and V 6 bases, and 3 bases lay outside the gene matches. The CDR3 length is 13 residues. Germline loops: CDR1 MNHEY, CDR2 SVGAGI.

This clone was seen a few times. The chain links TRBV7-9 to TRBJ1-5; D remains ambiguous. Germline loops: CDR1 SEHNR, CDR2 FQNEAQ (reference sequence). The V end was cut by 5 bases, the J end by 0 bases, with 8 bases between. This CDR3 spans 14 amino acids. The CDR3 spells CASSGGSSNQPQHF. CDR3 DNA: TGTGCCAGCAGCGGAGGGAGTAGCAATCAGCCCCAGCATTTT. Variable domain in full (rest from reference TRBV7-9 and TRBJ1-5): DTGVSQNPRHKITKRGQNVTFRCDPISEHNRLYWYRQTLGQGPEFLTYFQNEAQLEKSRLLSDRFSAERPKGSFSTLEIQRTEQGDSAMYLCASSGGSSNQPQHFGDGTRLSIL.

This chain joins TRBV9 and TRBJ1-5; D is perhaps TRBD1 (6 bases). V was trimmed by 3 bases and J by 4 bases, leaving 8 bases between them. This CDR3 spans 13 amino acids. CDR1 and CDR2 (germline): SGDLS, YYNGEE. The CDR3 coding sequence is TGTGCCAGCAGCGAAACAGGGAATCAGCCCCAGCATTTT. It is translated as CASSETGNQPQHF.

The chain is built from TRBV3-1 (or the pseudogene TRBV3-2) and TRBJ1-4; no clear D. CDR1 and CDR2 (germline): LGHDT, YNNKEL (reference sequence). V lost 5 bases and J lost 6, with 13 bases in between. This CDR3 has 14 amino acids. CDR3 region: CASSSPGTDEKLFF. CDR3 DNA sequence: TGTGCCAGCAGCTCTCCGGGAACGGATGAAAAACTGTTTTTT.

This chain connects TRBV30 to TRBJ1-5, with TRBD1 identical over 12 bases. The germline V gene encodes CDR1 GTSNPN and CDR2 SVGIG (reference sequence). The ends lost 6 bases at V and 7 bases at J; junction bases unmatched: 10. The CDR3 is made up of 15 amino acids. CDR3 nucleotide sequence: TGTGCCTGCGGGGGGGGACAGGGGGCCAGACAGCCCCAGCATTTT. Its protein product is CACGGGQGARQPQHF. Full variable domain (rest looked up from reference TRBV30 and TRBJ1-5): SQTIHQWPATLVQPVGSPLSLECTVEGTSNPNLYWYRQAAGRGLQLLFYSVGIGQISSEVPQNLSASRPQDRQFILSSKKLLLSDSGFYLCACGGGQGARQPQHFGDGTRLSIL.

This clone occurred once. The V call is TRBV5-6, the J call TRBJ1-2; D might be TRBD1 (6 bases). V lost 3 bases to trimming and J lost 0 bases, with 15 bases between them. Per the germline V gene, CDR1 is SGHDT and CDR2 is YYEEEE. The length of the CDR3 is 16 residues. CDR3: CASSSLRTDPNYGYTF. The DNA for the CDR3 is TGTGCCAGCAGCTCACTTCGGACAGATCCTAACTATGGCTACACCTTC.

The chain carries TRBV5-1 and TRBJ1-1; no reliable D call. V lost 0 bases and J lost 1, with 10 bases in between. CDR1 is SGHRS, CDR2 YFSETQ, per germline. The CDR3 is 15 residues long. CDR3 sequence: CASSLEGGSNTEAFF. The DNA for the CDR3 is TGCGCCAGCAGCTTGGAAGGCGGCTCGAACACTGAAGCTTTCTTT. Complete variable domain (other parts from reference TRBV5-1 and TRBJ1-1): KAGVTQTPRYLIKTRGQQVTLSCSPISGHRSVSWYQQTPGQGLQFLFEYFSETQRNKGNFPGRFSGRQFSNSRSEMNVSTLELGDSALYLCASSLEGGSNTEAFFGQGTRLTVV.

The chain is built from TRBV5-8 and TRBJ1-2; D gene ambiguous. CDR1 is SGHTS, CDR2 YDEGEE, per germline. This CDR3 contains 15 residues. The germline V and J ends were trimmed by 1 base and 0 bases, with 10 bases remaining between them. The CDR3 DNA is TGTGCCAGCAGCTTGACCGACGGAGCTAACTATGGCTACACCTTC. Its translation is CASSLTDGANYGYTF.

The rearrangement links TRBV19 to TRBJ1-5, with D tentatively TRBD1 (6 bases). Germline-derived CDR1 and CDR2 are LNHDA and SQIVND (reference sequence). V was trimmed by 0 bases and J by 3 bases, leaving 12 bases between them. CDR3 length: 16 residues. CDR3 protein: CASSIDTGRNNQPQHF. CDR3 coding DNA: TGTGCCAGTAGTATAGACACAGGGAGAAACAATCAGCCCCAGCATTTT.

The V call is TRBV27, the J call TRBJ1-2, with D possibly matching TRBD1 (6 bases). The CDR3 contains 15 residues. V was trimmed by 5 bases and J by 0 bases, leaving 13 bases between them. Germline loops: CDR1 MNHEY, CDR2 SMNVEV (reference sequence). CDR3 in DNA: TGTGCCAGCAGTACTAGGACAGAAGCTAACTATGGCTACACCTTC. Translation gives CASSTRTEANYGYTF.

The chain has TRBV5-1 and TRBJ1-2, with 8 nucleotides matching TRBD1. The CDR3 has 13 residues. V was pared by 7 bases and J by 7 bases, with 9 bases of the junction left unmatched. CDR1 SGHRS and CDR2 YFSETQ come from the germline V gene. The CDR3 nucleotides read TGCGCCAGCGGAGAGCAGGGGGCGGGTGGCTACACCTTC. This gives the protein CASGEQGAGGYTF.

This rearrangement joins TRBV5-1 to TRBJ2-3, with 10 bases fitting TRBD2. Germline CDR1 is SGHRS and CDR2 is YFSETQ. Trimming removed 4 bases from V and 2 bases from J; junction bases left unmatched: 10. The CDR3 totals 17 residues. The CDR3 DNA sequence: TGCGCCAGCAGCCTTGGTACTAGCGGGGCCGCCACAGATACGCAGTATTTT. Translation: CASSLGTSGAATDTQYF. The full variable domain, with the rest looked up from reference TRBV5-1 and TRBJ2-3, is KAGVTQTPRYLIKTRGQQVTLSCSPISGHRSVSWYQQTPGQGLQFLFEYFSETQRNKGNFPGRFSGRQFSNSRSEMNVSTLELGDSALYLCASSLGTSGAATDTQYFGPGTRLTVL.

The chain couples TRBV30 to TRBJ1-4; 9 bases agree with TRBD1. After removal of 3 bases from V and 10 bases from J, the junction contained 12 bases not matched to a gene. This CDR3 contains 15 residues. Per germline, CDR1 GTSNPN and CDR2 SVGIG (reference sequence). In nucleotides, the CDR3 is TGTGCCTGGAGCTCCGGACAGGGGACCTCTGGAAAACTGTTTTTT. Protein sequence: CAWSSGQGTSGKLFF.

V and J are TRBV6-5 and TRBJ1-4; D gene uncertain. Germline V lookup: CDR1 MNHEY, CDR2 SVGAGI. V was trimmed by 7 bases and J by 4 bases, leaving 16 bases between them. The CDR3 length is 15 residues. CDR3 region: CASTVRHLLNEKLFF. CDR3 in DNA: TGTGCCAGCACCGTCAGACACCTCCTTAATGAAAAACTGTTTTTT.

V usage is TRBV27 and J usage is TRBJ1-2; TRBD1 aligns across 7 bases. J gave up 3 bases and V 3 bases, and 16 bases lay outside the gene matches. The CDR3 totals 18 residues. CDR1 and CDR2 from the germline V gene are MNHEY and SMNVEV (reference sequence). The CDR3 DNA follows: TGTGCCAGCAGTTTGAGATCGCCGGGACAGCAAATGTACTATGGCTACACCTTC. Protein product: CASSLRSPGQQMYYGYTF.

The chain joins TRBV9 to TRBJ2-2, with D perhaps TRBD2 (5 bases). The germline V gene encodes CDR1 SGDLS and CDR2 YYNGEE. V dropped 4 bases and J dropped 2 bases, with 12 bases sitting between them. The CDR3 runs 15 residues. DNA for the CDR3: TGTGCCAGCAGCCTACGAGGGCCTAACACCGGGGAGCTGTTTTTT. Translating gives CASSLRGPNTGELFF.

This clone was observed a single time. This rearrangement joins TRBV5-1 to TRBJ1-2; D uncertain. The CDR3 totals 14 residues. From germline, CDR1 is SGHRS and CDR2 YFSETQ. Trimming removed 0 bases at V and 3 bases at J, with 9 bases between. The CDR3 here is CASSLGGNHYGYTF. The CDR3 region has the DNA TGCGCCAGCAGCTTGGGCGGGAACCACTATGGCTACACCTTC. The variable domain in full, with the rest retrieved from reference TRBV5-1 and TRBJ1-2, is KAGVTQTPRYLIKTRGQQVTLSCSPISGHRSVSWYQQTPGQGLQFLFEYFSETQRNKGNFPGRFSGRQFSNSRSEMNVSTLELGDSALYLCASSLGGNHYGYTFGSGTRLTVV.